What follows are 7 T cell receptor beta chains derived from one specimen sequenced in a study of T cells in Graves' hyperthyroidism and ophthalmopathy. Amplification targeted TCR beta CDR3 regions from RNA transcripts. First-round RT-PCR of the TCR CDR3 relied on the HTBI primer set. TCRdb recomputed calls from the multiplex PCR reads with MiXCR, one row per CDR3 protein. The data contain about 700,000 distinct CDR3 sequences, roughly 15% of them seen just once; the ten biggest clones take up around 9.6%. The sequenced sample consisted of blood. The source is a woman younger than 30 with Graves' hyperthyroidism.

This clonotype was recorded many times. V is TRBV18 and J is TRBJ1-1; D gene unclear. V lost 2 bases and J 3 bases, leaving 7 bases between the germline ends. Germline V gives CDR1 KGHSH, CDR2 LQKENI. The CDR3 runs 13 residues. The CDR3 is CASSPKGYTEAFF. The DNA for the CDR3 is TGTGCCAGCTCACCAAAAGGGTACACTGAAGCTTTCTTT.

This clonotype has ten or more counts. The chain couples TRBV20-1 to TRBJ2-7; D tentatively reads TRBD1 or TRBD2 (6 bases each). The CDR3 contains 15 residues. Germline values: CDR1 DFQATT, CDR2 SNEGSKA (reference sequence). V was cut by 1 base and J by 3 bases, with 16 bases left in between. The CDR3 DNA sequence: TGCAGTGCTAGAGTACCGGGGGCGAGTCGCTACGAGCAGTACTTC. Translating it yields CSARVPGASRYEQYF.

The genes are TRBV5-1 and TRBJ1-1, with D unresolved. Germline assignment: CDR1 SGHRS and CDR2 YFSETQ. Trimming removed 4 bases at V and 2 bases at J, with 12 bases between. This CDR3 spans 14 amino acids. The chain's CDR3 is CASSHLGDNTEAFF. The CDR3 coding sequence is TGCGCCAGCAGCCATCTTGGAGATAACACTGAAGCTTTCTTT.

This clonotype was detected a few times. The CDR3 region has the DNA TGTGCCAGCAGCCAGGAGGGGACAGCCGGAAACACCATATATTTT. Its translation is CASSQEGTAGNTIYF. The V call is TRBV3-1, the J call TRBJ1-3; TRBD1 matches at 7 bases. The germline CDR1 and CDR2 sequences are LGHDT and YNNKEL (reference sequence). Losses at the gene ends were 3 bases for V and 4 bases for J; bases not matched to a gene: 6. This CDR3 has 15 residues.

The rearrangement links TRBV3-1 to TRBJ2-2, with D perhaps TRBD1 (5 bases). V was clipped by 0 bases and J by 0 bases, with 11 bases between them. The CDR3 sequence is 17 residues long. Germline CDR1 is LGHDT and CDR2 is YNNKEL (reference sequence). CDR3 nucleotide sequence: TGTGCCAGCAGCCAAGAAGGGGAACTCCCGAACACCGGGGAGCTGTTTTTT. It translates to CASSQEGELPNTGELFF.

The chain carries TRBV18 and TRBJ2-2, with TRBD2 matching 9 bases. Trimming removed 2 bases from V and 1 base from J; junction bases left unmatched: 5. Germline V lookup: CDR1 KGHSH, CDR2 LQKENI. The CDR3 runs to 17 residues. CDR3 nucleotide sequence: TGTGCCAGCTCACCAGGCCTTAGCGGGAGGAACACCGGGGAGCTGTTTTTT. It encodes CASSPGLSGRNTGELFF.

This clonotype appeared many times. The CDR3 DNA sequence: TGTGCCAGCAGCTTTCCCGGCAGTAACACTGAAGCTTTCTTT. The encoded protein is CASSFPGSNTEAFF. The rearrangement links TRBV11-2 to TRBJ1-1, with D unclear. This CDR3 is 14 amino acids long. Between the trimmed V and J ends, which lost 3 bases and 2 bases, there was a span of 10 bases. Germline CDR1 SGHAT, CDR2 FQNNGV.